Sequencing of this TCR beta chain was carried out in a study of blood T cells in healthy people across ages. Notes on the study in general: Naive and antigen-experienced cells could not be conclusively compared, given unsorted PBMCs. TCR beta diversity was tightly associated with the proportion of naive T cells. TCR beta diversity per million T cells fell roughly linearly with age. A greater number of naive CD4+ cells and higher diversity distinguished long-lived donors from aged donors.

It was with a sample-barcoded 5' primer and a J-beta primer mix that a second PCR of about 6 to 12 cycles was run. One entry per CDR3 protein, called by TCRdb with MiXCR from the 5' RACE reads. The sample has fewer than 2 million distinct CDR3 sequences; about 39% are singletons. Germline loops: CDR1 KGHDR, CDR2 SFDVKD. The junction had 6 bases not matched to a gene; V was cut back by 4 bases and J by 3 bases. The CDR3 contains 15 residues. Concerning this clonotype: Its specificity is not known.

Sequencing used blood. The V gene is TRBV24-1, the J gene TRBJ2-5; 8 bases are a match to TRBD2. The TCR was taken from a human donor in good health. The CDR3 DNA follows: TGTGCCACCAGTGACCCCGGGACTAGTAAAGAGACCCAGTACTTC. Encoded protein: CATSDPGTSKETQYF.